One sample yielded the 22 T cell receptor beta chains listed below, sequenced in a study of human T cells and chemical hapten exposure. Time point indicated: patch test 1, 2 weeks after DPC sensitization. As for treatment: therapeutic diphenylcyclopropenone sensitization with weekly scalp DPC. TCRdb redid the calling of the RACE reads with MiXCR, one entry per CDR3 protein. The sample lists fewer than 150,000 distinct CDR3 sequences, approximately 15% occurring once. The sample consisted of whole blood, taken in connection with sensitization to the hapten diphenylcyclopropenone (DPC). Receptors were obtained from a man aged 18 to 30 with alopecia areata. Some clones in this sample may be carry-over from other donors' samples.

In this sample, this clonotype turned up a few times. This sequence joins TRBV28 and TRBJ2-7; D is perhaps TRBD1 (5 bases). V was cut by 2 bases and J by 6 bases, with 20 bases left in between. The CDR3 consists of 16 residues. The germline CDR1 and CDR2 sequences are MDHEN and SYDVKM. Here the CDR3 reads CASSLSVRGRGGEQYV. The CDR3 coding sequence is TGTGCCAGCAGTTTAAGCGTAAGGGGTAGAGGTGGCGAGCAGTACGTC.

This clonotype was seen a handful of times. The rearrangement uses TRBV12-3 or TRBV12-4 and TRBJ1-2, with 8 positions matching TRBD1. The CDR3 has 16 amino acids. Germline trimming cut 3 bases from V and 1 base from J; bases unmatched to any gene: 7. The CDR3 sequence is CASSLAGGSLNYGYTF. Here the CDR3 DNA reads TGTGCCAGCAGTTTGGCAGGGGGCTCCCTTAACTATGGCTACACCTTC.

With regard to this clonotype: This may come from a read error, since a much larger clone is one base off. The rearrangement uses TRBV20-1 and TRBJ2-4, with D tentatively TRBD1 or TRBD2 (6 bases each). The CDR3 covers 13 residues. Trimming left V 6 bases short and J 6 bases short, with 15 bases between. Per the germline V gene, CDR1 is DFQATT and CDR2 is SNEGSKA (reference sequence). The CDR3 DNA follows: TGCAGTGCGGAGGGACACAGCAGAAACATTCAGTACTTC. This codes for CSAEGHSRNIQYF.

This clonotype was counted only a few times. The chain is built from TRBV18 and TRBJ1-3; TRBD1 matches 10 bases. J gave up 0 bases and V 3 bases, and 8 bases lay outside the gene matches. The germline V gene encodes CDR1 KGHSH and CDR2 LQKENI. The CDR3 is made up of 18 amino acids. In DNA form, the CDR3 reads TGTGCCAGCTCACCCGCGGGACAGGGGCCGGGCTCTGGAAACACCATATATTTT. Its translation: CASSPAGQGPGSGNTIYF.

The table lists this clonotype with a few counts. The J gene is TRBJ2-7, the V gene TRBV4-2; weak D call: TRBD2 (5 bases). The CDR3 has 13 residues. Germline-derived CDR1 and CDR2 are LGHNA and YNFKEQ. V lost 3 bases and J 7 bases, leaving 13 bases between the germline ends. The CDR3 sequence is CASSHEEEREQYF. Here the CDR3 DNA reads TGTGCCAGCAGCCATGAGGAGGAGCGAGAGCAGTACTTC.

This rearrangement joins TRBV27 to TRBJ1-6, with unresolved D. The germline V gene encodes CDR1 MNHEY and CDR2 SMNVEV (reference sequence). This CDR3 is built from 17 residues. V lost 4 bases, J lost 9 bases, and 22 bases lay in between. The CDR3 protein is CASSSAALPTPSSPLHF. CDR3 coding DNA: TGTGCCAGCAGTTCGGCGGCGCTTCCTACCCCCAGTTCACCCCTCCACTTT.

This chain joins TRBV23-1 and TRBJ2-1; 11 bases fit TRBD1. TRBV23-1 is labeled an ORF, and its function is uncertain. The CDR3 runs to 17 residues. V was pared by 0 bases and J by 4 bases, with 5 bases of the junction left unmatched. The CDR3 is CASSQSKRDRGYNEQFF. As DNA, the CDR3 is TGCGCCAGCAGTCAATCAAAGCGGGACAGGGGGTACAATGAGCAGTTCTTC.

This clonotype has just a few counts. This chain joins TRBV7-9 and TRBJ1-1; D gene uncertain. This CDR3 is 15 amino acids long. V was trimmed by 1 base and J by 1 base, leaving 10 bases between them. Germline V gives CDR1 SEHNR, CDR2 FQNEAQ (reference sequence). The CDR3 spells CASSLVQVPNTEAFF. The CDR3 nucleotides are TGTGCCAGCAGCTTAGTTCAGGTACCGAACACTGAAGCTTTCTTT.

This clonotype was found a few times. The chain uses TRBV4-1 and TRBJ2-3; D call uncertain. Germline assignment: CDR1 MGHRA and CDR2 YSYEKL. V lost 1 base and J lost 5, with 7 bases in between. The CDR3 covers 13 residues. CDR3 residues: CASSQVGEDTQYF. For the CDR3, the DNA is TGCGCCAGCAGCCAAGTTGGGGAAGATACGCAGTATTTT.

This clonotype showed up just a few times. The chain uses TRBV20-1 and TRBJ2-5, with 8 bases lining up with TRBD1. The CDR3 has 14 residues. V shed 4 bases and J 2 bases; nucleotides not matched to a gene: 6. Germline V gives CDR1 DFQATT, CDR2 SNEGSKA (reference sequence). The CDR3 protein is CSAKRDRRQETQYF. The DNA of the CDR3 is TGCAGTGCTAAACGGGACAGGAGGCAAGAGACCCAGTACTTC.

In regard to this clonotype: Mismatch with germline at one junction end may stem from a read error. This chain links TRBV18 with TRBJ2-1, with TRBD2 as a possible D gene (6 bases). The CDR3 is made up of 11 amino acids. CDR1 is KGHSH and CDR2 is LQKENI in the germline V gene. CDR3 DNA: TGTGGCAGCTCACCTCCGGGACTCTTATTCTTC. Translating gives CGSSPPGLLFF.

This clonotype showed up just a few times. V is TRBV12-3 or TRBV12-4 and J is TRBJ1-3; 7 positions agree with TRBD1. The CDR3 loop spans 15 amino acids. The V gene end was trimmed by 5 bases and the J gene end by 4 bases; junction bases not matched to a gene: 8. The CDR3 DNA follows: TGTGCCAGCAGTCTTGGGGACAGTTACGGAAACACCATATATTTT. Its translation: CASSLGDSYGNTIYF.

In DNA form, the CDR3 reads TGTGCCAGTAGTCCTCAAAGCTCCTATAATTCACCCCTCCACTTT. Amino acid sequence: CASSPQSSYNSPLHF. The chain combines TRBV19 with TRBJ1-6; D gene ambiguous. CDR3 size: 15 residues. From germline, CDR1 is LNHDA and CDR2 SQIVND (reference sequence). The V end was cut by 5 bases, the J end by 0 bases, with 8 bases between.

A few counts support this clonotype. The CDR3 loop reads CASTIGPGPSTQYF. The CDR3 coding sequence is TGTGCCAGCACCATAGGACCCGGTCCAAGTACGCAGTATTTT. This chain connects TRBV9 to TRBJ2-3, with D unresolved. Per germline, CDR1 SGDLS and CDR2 YYNGEE. The length of the CDR3 is 14 residues. V shed 6 bases and J shed 8 bases, with 19 bases lying between them.

CDR3 coding DNA: TGTGCCAGCTCAGACGGTGATACAGATACGCAGTATTTT. It yields the protein CASSDGDTDTQYF. The chain is built from TRBV18 and TRBJ2-3; D unclear. CDR1 and CDR2 from the germline V gene are KGHSH and LQKENI. This CDR3 comprises 13 residues. Trimming took off 5 bases at V and 3 bases at J, with 9 bases between the two ends.

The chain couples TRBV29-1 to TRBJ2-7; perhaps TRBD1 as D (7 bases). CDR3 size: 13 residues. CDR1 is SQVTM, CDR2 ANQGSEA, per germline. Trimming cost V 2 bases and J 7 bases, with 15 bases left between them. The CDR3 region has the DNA TGCAGCGTTGAAAGGGCAGGGGGAGGTGAGCAGTACTTC. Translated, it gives CSVERAGGGEQYF.

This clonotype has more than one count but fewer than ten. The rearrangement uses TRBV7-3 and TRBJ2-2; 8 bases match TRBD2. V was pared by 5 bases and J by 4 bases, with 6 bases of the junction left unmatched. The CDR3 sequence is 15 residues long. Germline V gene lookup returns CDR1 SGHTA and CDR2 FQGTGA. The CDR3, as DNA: TGTGCCAGCAGCCCAACGGGGGGGCCCACCGGGGAGCTGTTTTTT. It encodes CASSPTGGPTGELFF.

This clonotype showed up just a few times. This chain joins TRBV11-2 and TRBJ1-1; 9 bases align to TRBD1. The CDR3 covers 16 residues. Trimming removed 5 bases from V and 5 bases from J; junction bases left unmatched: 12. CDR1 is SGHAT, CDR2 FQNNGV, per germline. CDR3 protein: CASSPPGQGLGTEAFF. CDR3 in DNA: TGTGCCAGCAGCCCGCCCGGACAGGGGTTGGGGACTGAAGCTTTCTTT.

The CDR3 region is CSVEAPSEAFF. CDR3 coding DNA: TGCAGCGTTGAAGCCCCCTCCGAAGCTTTCTTT. The J gene is TRBJ1-1, the V gene TRBV29-1; D unclear. Germline assignment: CDR1 SQVTM and CDR2 ANQGSEA. The V end lost 1 base, the J end lost 8 bases, and 8 bases lay between the germline ends. The CDR3 length is 11 residues.

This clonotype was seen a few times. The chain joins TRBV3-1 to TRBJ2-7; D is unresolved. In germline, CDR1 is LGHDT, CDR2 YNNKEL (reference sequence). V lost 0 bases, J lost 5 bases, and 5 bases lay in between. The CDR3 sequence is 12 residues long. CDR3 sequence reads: CASSQDVNEQYF. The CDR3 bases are TGTGCCAGCAGCCAAGATGTAAACGAGCAGTACTTC.

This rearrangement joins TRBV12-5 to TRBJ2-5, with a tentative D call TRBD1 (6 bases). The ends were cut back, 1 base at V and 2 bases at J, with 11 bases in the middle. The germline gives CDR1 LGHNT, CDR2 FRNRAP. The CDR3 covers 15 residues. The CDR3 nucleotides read TGTGCTAGTGGTTTGGACACAGGGATACAAGAGACCCAGTACTTC. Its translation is CASGLDTGIQETQYF.

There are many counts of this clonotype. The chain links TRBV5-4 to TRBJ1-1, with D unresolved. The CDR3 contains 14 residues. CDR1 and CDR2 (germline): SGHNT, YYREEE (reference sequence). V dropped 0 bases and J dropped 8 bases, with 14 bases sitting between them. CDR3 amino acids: CASSLGRNRWEAFF. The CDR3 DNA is TGTGCCAGCAGCTTGGGACGGAACCGGTGGGAAGCTTTCTTT. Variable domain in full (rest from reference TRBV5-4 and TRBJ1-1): ETGVTQSPTHLIKTRGQQVTLRCSSQSGHNTVSWYQQALGQGPQFIFQYYREEENGRGNFPPRFSGLQFPNYSSELNVNALELDDSALYLCASSLGRNRWEAFFGQGTRLTVV.